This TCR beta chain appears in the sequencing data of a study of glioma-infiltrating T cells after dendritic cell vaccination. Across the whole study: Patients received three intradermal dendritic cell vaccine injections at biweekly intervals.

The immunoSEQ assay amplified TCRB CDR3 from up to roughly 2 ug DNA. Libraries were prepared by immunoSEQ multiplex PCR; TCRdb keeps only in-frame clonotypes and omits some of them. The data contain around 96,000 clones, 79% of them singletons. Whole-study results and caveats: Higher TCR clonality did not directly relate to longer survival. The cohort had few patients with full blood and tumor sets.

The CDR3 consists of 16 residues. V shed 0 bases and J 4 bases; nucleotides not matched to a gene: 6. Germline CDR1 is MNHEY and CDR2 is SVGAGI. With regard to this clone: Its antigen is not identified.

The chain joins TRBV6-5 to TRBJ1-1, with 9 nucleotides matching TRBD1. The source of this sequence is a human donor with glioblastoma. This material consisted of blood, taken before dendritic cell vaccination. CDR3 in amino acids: CASSYSGTGRSTEAFF. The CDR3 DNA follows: TGTGCCAGCAGTTACTCGGGGACAGGGCGAAGCACTGAAGCTTTCTTT.